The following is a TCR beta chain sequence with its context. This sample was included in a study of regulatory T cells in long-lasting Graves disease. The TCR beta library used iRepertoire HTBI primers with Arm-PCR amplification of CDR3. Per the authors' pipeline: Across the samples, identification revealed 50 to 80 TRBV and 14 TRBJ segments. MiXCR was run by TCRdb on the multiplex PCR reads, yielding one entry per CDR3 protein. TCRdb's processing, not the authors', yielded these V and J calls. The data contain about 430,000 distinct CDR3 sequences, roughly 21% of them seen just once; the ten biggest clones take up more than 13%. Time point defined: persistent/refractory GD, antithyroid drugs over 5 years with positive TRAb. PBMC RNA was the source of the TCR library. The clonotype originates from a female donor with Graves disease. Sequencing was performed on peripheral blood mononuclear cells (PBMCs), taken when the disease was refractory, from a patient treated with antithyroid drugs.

This chain's CDR3 is CASSAGQGAMNTEAFF. In DNA, the CDR3 is TGTGCCAGCAGCGCCGGACAGGGGGCGATGAACACTGAAGCTTTCTTT. The V call is TRBV5-6, the J call TRBJ1-1; TRBD1 aligns across 11 bases. Looked up from germline, CDR1 is SGHDT and CDR2 is YYEEEE. Trimming at V came to 4 bases and at J to 0 bases, leaving 5 bases not matched to a gene. This CDR3 is 16 amino acids long.